The clone carrying this TCR beta chain was detected only a few times. Its antigen is not identified. This record belongs to a study of tumor-infiltrating lymphocytes in primary liver carcinoma. Study details: Surgical resection was the treatment these patients received for primary liver carcinoma. Study-level points and caveats: Researchers did not compare CD4+ and CD8+ repertoires, as samples were bulk unsorted. Lower overlap was observed for tumor-adjacent and tumor-blood pairs relative to tumor region pairs.

V was clipped by 3 bases and J by 9 bases; unmatched bases: 22. CDR1 SEHNR and CDR2 FQNEAQ come from the germline V gene (reference sequence). This CDR3 is built from 20 residues. A constant-region primer served to make TCR beta cDNA from approximately 490 ng total RNA. Generation of the TCR beta libraries relied on three nested multiplex PCR rounds using slightly modified ARM-PCR. The study ran its first two PCR rounds for approximately 10 cycles each, using TRBV1-TRBV30 forward primers and a C-beta reverse primer. TCRdb reprocessed the multiplex PCR reads with MiXCR, giving one entry per CDR3 protein. The top ten hold under 7.5% of the sample, which has fewer than 250,000 distinct CDR3 sequences, approximately 64% seen once. Unsorted whole blood yielded blood RNA, and germline DNA was extracted as well.

This chain uses TRBV7-9 with TRBJ1-5; 11 bases are a match to TRBD1. Source material: peripheral blood. The receptor was derived from a woman aged 60 to 75 with primary liver carcinoma and hepatitis B virus infection. The CDR3 nucleotides are TGTGCCAGCAGCTTGACCGATCTCTTCCGGGACAGGGGGGTCTATGGGCCCCAGCATTTT. The encoded protein is CASSLTDLFRDRGVYGPQHF.